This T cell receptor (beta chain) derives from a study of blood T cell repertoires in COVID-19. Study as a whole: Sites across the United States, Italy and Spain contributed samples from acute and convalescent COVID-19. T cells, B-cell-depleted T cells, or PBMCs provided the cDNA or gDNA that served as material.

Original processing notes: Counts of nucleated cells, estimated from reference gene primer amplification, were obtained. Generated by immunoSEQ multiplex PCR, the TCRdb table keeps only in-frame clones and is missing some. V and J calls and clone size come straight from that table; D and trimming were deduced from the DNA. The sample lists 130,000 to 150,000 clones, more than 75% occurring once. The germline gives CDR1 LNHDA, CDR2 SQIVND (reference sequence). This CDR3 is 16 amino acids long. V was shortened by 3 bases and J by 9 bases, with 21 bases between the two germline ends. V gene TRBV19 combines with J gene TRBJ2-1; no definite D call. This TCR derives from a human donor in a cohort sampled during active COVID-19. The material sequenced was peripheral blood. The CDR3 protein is CASSIFGGVASTEQFF. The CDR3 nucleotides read TGTGCCAGTAGTATTTTCGGCGGAGTCGCCTCCACTGAGCAGTTCTTC.